The clone carrying this T cell receptor beta chain has more than one count but fewer than ten. Its antigen is undetermined. The V gene's germline CDR1 is SGHTA and CDR2 FQGNSA. The CDR3 spans 14 residues. The V end was cut by 1 base, the J end by 8 bases, with 11 bases between. In TCRdb, the 5' RACE reads were re-called with MiXCR into one record per CDR3 protein. The sample has about 120,000 distinct CDR3 sequences, roughly 12% seen once; the top ten hold approximately 3.5%. The data were taken from a study of early T cells in non-severe SARS-CoV-2 infection. Study context: Sequencing used unsorted whole-blood bulk RNA, so chains lack pairing.

Study-level results: Private and CD4 specificities were missed by VDJdb matching, which favored anti-spike CD8 responses.

Sequenced material: whole blood, taken at baseline. The gene calls are TRBV7-2 and TRBJ1-4; no firm D call. The sequence came from an adult who was a healthcare worker with PCR-confirmed SARS-CoV-2 infection or an uninfected control (not recorded which). CDR3 loop: CASSLGFLEEKLFF. DNA of the CDR3: TGTGCCAGCAGCTTAGGGTTTTTGGAAGAAAAACTGTTTTTT.